A single T cell receptor (beta chain) is shown here with its context. Its target is unknown. These data belong to a study of T cells in Graves' hyperthyroidism and ophthalmopathy. From RNA transcripts, TCR beta CDR3 regions were amplified. A first-round RT-PCR of the TCR CDR3 used the HTBI primer set. Via MiXCR, TCRdb re-called the multiplex PCR reads, giving one row per CDR3 protein. The sample carries 500,000 to 800,000 distinct CDR3 sequences, less than 45% recorded once. Germline V gene data show CDR1 as SGHVS and CDR2 as FQNEAQ. Between the trimmed V and J ends, which lost 2 bases and 0 bases, there was a span of 17 bases. This CDR3 is 18 amino acids long. Overall study findings and caveats: A model of 13 V-J pairs discriminated ophthalmopathy from stable hyperthyroidism.

The source is an adult man with Graves' disease, either hyperthyroidism or ophthalmopathy (not recorded which). This chain joins TRBV7-8 and TRBJ1-5; the D is unclear. Sequencing input: peripheral blood or thyroid tissue (not recorded which). The CDR3 sequence: CASSLFPDNFDSNQPQHF. CDR3 nucleotides: TGTGCCAGCAGCTTATTCCCGGATAACTTCGATAGCAATCAGCCCCAGCATTTT.